This T cell receptor (beta chain) was obtained from a study of response to subunit inactivated influenza vaccine. The CDR3 runs 13 residues. V was pared by 7 bases and J by 3 bases, with 3 bases of the junction left unmatched. The germline CDR1 and CDR2 sequences are SQVTM and ANQGSEA. Study results and caveats: New T cells are recruited in small numbers by each seasonal influenza vaccination, according to the authors' suggestion.

This clonotype was detected many times. No antigen is known for it. TCRdb redid the calling of the RT-PCR reads with MiXCR, one entry per CDR3 protein. The sample has roughly 520,000 distinct CDR3 sequences, less than 30% seen once. V is TRBV29-1 and J is TRBJ2-2; 9 bases are shared with TRBD2. The sample consisted of CD4+ T cells sorted from PBMCs, taken roughly 5 days after vaccination. The clonotype comes from a middle-aged man who received an inactivated influenza vaccine. CDR3 coding DNA: TGCAGCGCAAAGCGGGGGGACACCGGGGAGCTGTTTTTT. Amino acid sequence: CSAKRGDTGELFF.